The 23 T cell receptor beta chains below all came from one sample that was sequenced in a study of regulatory T cells in long-lasting Graves disease. Arm-PCR of CDR3 regions with iRepertoire HTBI primers generated TCR beta libraries. TCRdb used MiXCR to reprocess the multiplex PCR reads, holding one entry per CDR3 protein. The sample includes hundreds of thousands of distinct CDR3 sequences, 16% of them seen just once. Time point denoted: newly diagnosed GD, antithyroid drugs for less than 3 months. PBMCs were the source of the RNA used for TCR sequencing. These data also featured in a second study, about T cells in Graves' hyperthyroidism and ophthalmopathy.

The sequencing here drew on peripheral blood mononuclear cells (PBMCs), taken at new diagnosis, from a patient treated with antithyroid drugs. The receptors shown here come from a woman between 25 and 40 years old with Graves disease.

A few counts support this clonotype. V gene TRBV5-1 combines with J gene TRBJ2-3, with D perhaps matching TRBD1 (6 bases). V was shortened by 2 bases and J by 0 bases, with 19 bases between the two germline ends. CDR3 length equals 18 residues. CDR1 and CDR2 from the germline V gene are SGHRS and YFSETQ. The CDR3 DNA reads as TGCGCCAGCAGCTTTCTCGGACAGCTTGCCTCTAGCACAGATACGCAGTATTTT. This encodes CASSFLGQLASSTDTQYF.

This clonotype has a handful of counts. This rearrangement joins TRBV12-3 or TRBV12-4 to TRBJ2-7, with D possibly being TRBD1 (5 bases). The germline V and J ends were trimmed by 6 bases and 2 bases, with 8 bases remaining between them. The CDR3 has 12 residues. The CDR3 region is CASRRQTYEQYF. CDR3 nucleotide sequence: TGTGCCAGCAGGAGACAGACCTACGAGCAGTACTTC.

This sequence joins TRBV3-1 and TRBJ2-1; 8 bases align to TRBD2. This CDR3 comprises 17 residues. Trimming at V came to 0 bases and at J to 9 bases, leaving 13 bases not matched to a gene. Germline values: CDR1 LGHDT, CDR2 YNNKEL (reference sequence). DNA of the CDR3: TGTGCCAGCAGCCAAGATTCGGTCGTCGGGAGGGCCAGTGAGCAGTTCTTC. Residues: CASSQDSVVGRASEQFF.

This clonotype was found many times. The chain has TRBV6-1 and TRBJ1-2, with D tentatively TRBD1 (5 bases). This CDR3 has 13 amino acids. Germline CDR1 reads MNHNS; CDR2 reads SASEGT. The V gene lost 6 bases and the J gene lost 5 bases, with 13 bases spanning the gap. The CDR3 nucleotides are TGTGCCAGCAGAGAACCGGGGGTATATGGCTACACCTTC. Translated, it gives CASREPGVYGYTF.

The chain carries TRBV29-1 and TRBJ2-1; 10 bases line up with TRBD2. V trimming: 1 base; J trimming: 9 bases; junction bases outside the gene matches: 9. There are 15 residues in the CDR3. In germline, CDR1 is SQVTM, CDR2 ANQGSEA. The CDR3 nucleotides are TGCAGCGTTGAAGCTAAACTAGCGGGATCGGTTGAGCAGTTCTTC. Its protein is CSVEAKLAGSVEQFF.

At least ten counts were recorded for this clonotype. This chain joins TRBV7-2 and TRBJ2-3, with unresolved D. The CDR3 runs 15 residues. The V end lost 0 bases, the J end lost 3 bases, and 10 bases lay between the germline ends. CDR1 SGHTA and CDR2 FQGNSA come from the germline V gene. CDR3 in DNA: TGTGCCAGCAGCTTAGCCTTGGGAAGAACAGATACGCAGTATTTT. It codes for CASSLALGRTDTQYF.

The J gene is TRBJ2-5, the V gene TRBV20-1; D tentatively fits TRBD1 or TRBD2 (5 bases each). Between the trimmed V and J ends, which lost 6 bases and 4 bases, there was a span of 12 bases. This CDR3 is built from 12 residues. The germline gives CDR1 DFQATT, CDR2 SNEGSKA (reference sequence). Written as DNA, the CDR3 is TGCAGTGCCGAGGGGCAGGGAGAGACCCAGTACTTC. Translated: CSAEGQGETQYF.

The table lists this clonotype with a few counts. The rearrangement links TRBV3-1 to TRBJ2-2; the D gene is possibly TRBD1 (5 bases). Germline values: CDR1 LGHDT, CDR2 YNNKEL (reference sequence). V lost 8 bases and J 3 bases, leaving 16 bases between the germline ends. CDR3 length: 15 residues. CDR3 amino acids: CASGHLGGYTGELFF. The CDR3 bases are TGTGCCAGCGGACACCTCGGCGGCTACACCGGGGAGCTGTTTTTT.

The chain combines TRBV7-8 with TRBJ1-4; D is undetermined. Germline-derived CDR1 and CDR2 are SGHVS and FQNEAQ. V was trimmed by 5 bases and J by 5 bases, leaving 15 bases between them. The CDR3 is 15 residues long. The CDR3 spells CASSPLEAVNEKLFF. CDR3 nucleotides: TGTGCCAGCAGCCCCCTGGAGGCGGTGAATGAAAAACTGTTTTTT.

This clonotype was seen more than once but under ten times. The rearrangement uses TRBV28 and TRBJ2-7; D is possibly TRBD1 (6 bases). The V and J ends lost 6 bases and 0 bases respectively, with 15 bases between them. The CDR3 sequence is 15 residues long. Germline CDR1 and CDR2: MDHEN and SYDVKM. The CDR3 is CASSPHRAISYEQYF. CDR3 bases: TGTGCCAGCAGCCCGCACAGGGCGATCTCCTACGAGCAGTACTTC.

This clonotype was observed many times. The V and J genes are TRBV2 and TRBJ1-5, with 8 nucleotides matching TRBD1. CDR1 is SNHLY and CDR2 is FYNNEI in the germline V gene. With 3 bases clipped from V and 7 bases from J, the junction kept 8 bases outside the gene matches. The CDR3 extends over 15 amino acids. This CDR3 reads CASSEQGARRQPQHF. CDR3 DNA: TGTGCCAGCAGTGAGCAGGGGGCGCGGAGGCAGCCCCAGCATTTT.

This clonotype was counted ten times or more. The chain links TRBV28 to TRBJ1-5; D is uncertain. The V and J ends lost 3 bases and 4 bases respectively, with 13 bases between them. The germline CDR1 and CDR2 sequences are MDHEN and SYDVKM. This CDR3 has 15 amino acids. The CDR3 loop is CASSLAVGWNQPQHF. The CDR3 DNA reads TGTGCCAGCAGTTTGGCCGTAGGGTGGAATCAGCCCCAGCATTTT.

Remarks on this clonotype: A far larger clone lies a single base away; this is likely a read error. The V gene is TRBV27, the J gene TRBJ1-2; D possibly corresponds to TRBD1 (5 bases). The CDR3 length is 13 residues. In germline, CDR1 is MNHEY, CDR2 SMNVEV (reference sequence). Between the trimmed V and J ends, which lost 3 bases and 7 bases, there was a span of 12 bases. CDR3 nucleotide sequence: TGTGCCAGCAGTTTTGCGGGGCTTTCTGGCTACACCTTC. Residues: CASSFAGLSGYTF.

This clonotype has only a few counts. The J gene is TRBJ2-7, the V gene TRBV30; 8 bases are a match to TRBD2. Per germline, CDR1 GTSNPN and CDR2 SVGIG (reference sequence). The CDR3 spans 16 residues. Trimming cost V 2 bases and J 1 base; bases outside gene matches: 10. In DNA, the CDR3 is TGTGCCTGGAGTTCCTCGGGACTAGTGGTATCCTACGAGCAGTACTTC. Translated: CAWSSSGLVVSYEQYF.

Many counts were recorded for this clonotype. The rearrangement uses TRBV2 and TRBJ1-6; D gene unclear. With 3 bases removed from V and 2 bases from J, the gap between germline ends came to 11 bases. CDR1 is SNHLY and CDR2 is FYNNEI in the germline V gene. The CDR3 consists of 16 residues. The CDR3 DNA reads TGTGCCAGCAGTGAGGGAGGTGGCGCCTATAATTCACCCCTCCACTTT. Encoded protein: CASSEGGGAYNSPLHF.

This sequence joins TRBV30 and TRBJ1-2; 8 bases align to TRBD1. With 5 bases clipped from V and 7 bases from J, the junction kept 12 bases outside the gene matches. Germline CDR1 is GTSNPN and CDR2 is SVGIG (reference sequence). The CDR3 contains 14 residues. The chain's CDR3 is CAWVDRGWIRGYTF. CDR3 in DNA: TGTGCCTGGGTAGACAGGGGATGGATTCGTGGCTACACCTTC.

This clonotype has a handful of counts. The rearrangement links TRBV29-1 to TRBJ2-5, with 7 bases that match TRBD1. CDR1 is SQVTM, CDR2 ANQGSEA, per germline. The CDR3 consists of 14 residues. Trimming cost V 2 bases and J 5 bases; bases outside gene matches: 8. The chain's CDR3 is CSVEPVRGFETQYF. CDR3 bases: TGCAGCGTTGAACCTGTCAGGGGGTTTGAGACCCAGTACTTC.

In its sample, this clonotype was seen many times. The J gene is TRBJ2-1, the V gene TRBV6-1, with TRBD1 identical over 7 bases. CDR3 length: 18 residues. V trimming: 1 base; J trimming: 3 bases; junction bases outside the gene matches: 12. The germline V gene has CDR1 MNHNS and CDR2 SASEGT. The CDR3 bases are TGTGCCAGCAGTGAAGTGGCTACAGGGGAGTGGGGCTACAATGAGCAGTTCTTC. Translated: CASSEVATGEWGYNEQFF.

At least ten counts were recorded for this clonotype. The CDR3 is CSASGLAGGTDTQYF. The CDR3 DNA sequence: TGCAGTGCCTCGGGACTAGCGGGAGGTACAGATACGCAGTATTTT. V usage is TRBV20-1 and J usage is TRBJ2-3; 15 nucleotides line up with TRBD2. Germline values: CDR1 DFQATT, CDR2 SNEGSKA (reference sequence). With V trimmed by 6 bases and J by 3 bases, 4 bases remained unmatched. CDR3 length: 15 amino acids.

This clonotype was found a few times. The genes are TRBV19 and TRBJ2-3; D not certain. The germline V gene encodes CDR1 LNHDA and CDR2 SQIVND (reference sequence). The CDR3 totals 15 residues. The ends were cut back, 9 bases at V and 7 bases at J, with 23 bases in the middle. The CDR3 coding sequence is TGTGCCAGCCGTGACCTCTCCTCTCAGGCCAATACGCAGTATTTT. Translated, it gives CASRDLSSQANTQYF.

This clonotype has a count of ten or more. This chain uses TRBV7-2 with TRBJ1-4, with D tentatively TRBD1 (6 bases). Deletions cut 4 bases from V and 9 bases from J, with 15 bases between. The germline CDR1 and CDR2 sequences are SGHTA and FQGNSA. This CDR3 region has 14 residues. CDR3 loop: CASSYRGGDQKLFF. CDR3 nucleotides: TGTGCCAGCAGCTATAGGGGGGGGGATCAAAAACTGTTTTTT.

This clonotype was observed once. One end of the junction is discordant with germline, which a read error may explain. The CDR3: CASSDKESSYNGQFF. The CDR3, as DNA: TGTGCCAGCAGTGACAAGGAAAGCTCCTACAATGGGCAGTTCTTC. The chain combines TRBV6-4 with TRBJ2-1; no clear D. The germline CDR1 and CDR2 sequences are MRHNA and SNTAGT. The CDR3 length is 15 residues.

This clonotype has more than one count but fewer than ten. This chain links TRBV9 with TRBJ2-1, with a possible D match to TRBD1 (6 bases). Germline lookup yields CDR1 SGDLS and CDR2 YYNGEE. The CDR3 is 15 residues long. V shed 4 bases and J shed 5 bases, with 16 bases lying between them. This chain's CDR3 is CASSTRTQGHNEQFF. In DNA, the CDR3 is TGTGCCAGCAGCACCCGGACCCAGGGGCACAATGAGCAGTTCTTC.